The 17 T cell receptor beta chains below all came from one sample that was sequenced in a study of CD8 T cells in Susac syndrome. Random hexamers primed reverse transcription of roughly 0.45 to 1 ug RNA. Via MiXCR, TCRdb re-called the immunoSEQ multiplex PCR reads, giving one row per CDR3 protein. The data hold under 95,000 distinct CDR3 sequences, with roughly 94% observed a single time. Sequencing was carried out using CD4+ T cells from PBMCs. Receptors originate from a human donor with Susac syndrome.

This clonotype appeared once. V usage is TRBV18 and J usage is TRBJ2-7, with D unresolved. Trimming took 6 bases from V and 0 from J, leaving 12 bases between them. The V gene's germline CDR1 is KGHSH and CDR2 LQKENI. The CDR3 is 14 amino acids. DNA for the CDR3: TGTGCCAGCTCCCTGGACGGGTACTCCTACGAGCAGTACTTC. It yields the protein CASSLDGYSYEQYF.

This chain joins TRBV10-3 and TRBJ2-7; 8 positions agree with TRBD1. The CDR3 extends over 14 amino acids. V lost 5 bases, J lost 6 bases, and 9 bases stayed unmatched. Germline V gene data show CDR1 as ENHRY and CDR2 as SYGVKD. In DNA form, the CDR3 reads TGTGCCATCAGTAGTAGGACAGGGAGTTCCGAGCAGTACTTC. As protein: CAISSRTGSSEQYF.

This rearrangement joins TRBV24-1 to TRBJ1-2; 7 bases match TRBD1. V dropped 5 bases and J dropped 10; count of bases not matched to a gene: 15. There are 15 residues in the CDR3. CDR1 is KGHDR and CDR2 is SFDVKD in the germline V gene. The CDR3 region has the DNA TGTGCCACCAGTGGCTCCAGGGGGAACTCCTTTTTCTACACCTTC. Its protein is CATSGSRGNSFFYTF.

V and J are TRBV20-1 and TRBJ2-5, with TRBD1 identical over 7 bases. There are 11 residues in the CDR3. J lost 2 bases, V lost 6 bases, and 0 bases had no gene match. The germline CDR1 and CDR2 sequences are DFQATT and SNEGSKA (reference sequence). CDR3 sequence: CSAGQQETQYF. Here the CDR3 DNA reads TGCAGTGCGGGACAGCAAGAGACCCAGTACTTC.

The chain carries TRBV7-6 and TRBJ1-5, with D tentatively TRBD1 (6 bases). With 5 bases removed from V and 3 bases from J, the gap between germline ends came to 11 bases. Looked up from germline, CDR1 is SGHVS and CDR2 is FNYEAQ. This CDR3 spans 14 amino acids. Here the CDR3 DNA reads TGTGCCAGCAGCGCTACAGGGTACAATCAGCCCCAGCATTTT. As protein: CASSATGYNQPQHF.

The count of this clonotype is one. This chain joins TRBV29-1 and TRBJ1-2, with D unresolved. V was cut by 5 bases and J by 0 bases, with 7 bases left in between. In germline, CDR1 is SQVTM, CDR2 ANQGSEA. The CDR3 length is 12 residues. This CDR3 is CSVWRANYGYTF. The CDR3 DNA reads as TGCAGCGTTTGGAGAGCTAACTATGGCTACACCTTC.

The J gene is TRBJ2-1, the V gene TRBV2; TRBD2 matches 10 bases. This CDR3 region has 15 residues. Germline V gene lookup returns CDR1 SNHLY and CDR2 FYNNEI. The J segment lost 4 bases and the V segment lost 4 bases, leaving 4 bases of the junction unmatched. The CDR3 region has the DNA TGTGCCAGCAGTGCGAGGACTAGCGGTTACAATGAGCAGTTCTTC. This codes for CASSARTSGYNEQFF.

This chain uses TRBV4-1 with TRBJ2-5, with D maybe TRBD2 (6 bases). The CDR3 has 13 residues. With 5 bases removed from V and 6 bases from J, the gap between germline ends came to 13 bases. The germline V gene has CDR1 MGHRA and CDR2 YSYEKL. The CDR3 DNA sequence: TGCGCCAGCAGCGCCCTGGGCGGGAAGACCCAGTACTTC. This gives the protein CASSALGGKTQYF.

This clonotype was counted only a few times. V gene TRBV12-3 or TRBV12-4 combines with J gene TRBJ2-7; 9 bases line up with TRBD1. Germline trimming cut 5 bases from V and 8 bases from J; bases unmatched to any gene: 16. This CDR3 has 16 residues. CDR3 DNA sequence: TGTGCCAGCAGTCTATGGGGCCGGGACAGGGAATCCCAGCAGTACTTC. It encodes CASSLWGRDRESQQYF.

This rearrangement joins TRBV9 to TRBJ2-4; possibly TRBD1 or TRBD2 for D (6 bases each). The CDR3 is 18 amino acids. Looked up from germline, CDR1 is SGDLS and CDR2 is YYNGEE. V was clipped by 4 bases and J by 1 base, with 21 bases between them. The CDR3 DNA sequence: TGTGCCAGCAGCCCTAACCACAGGGAGGATCGGGCCAAAAACATTCAGTACTTC. Residues: CASSPNHREDRAKNIQYF.

The chain links TRBV19 to TRBJ2-5, with D unclear. CDR3 length: 12 amino acids. V dropped 5 bases and J dropped 5 bases, with 9 bases sitting between them. Per germline, CDR1 LNHDA and CDR2 SQIVND (reference sequence). CDR3 in DNA: TGTGCCAGTAGTGGCCTACTGGAGACCCAGTACTTC. Translating it yields CASSGLLETQYF.

Only one count was recorded for this clonotype. The chain recombines TRBV12-5 with TRBJ1-1; D gene ambiguous. Germline V gene data show CDR1 as LGHNT and CDR2 as FRNRAP. V was trimmed by 6 bases and J by 4 bases, leaving 9 bases between them. The CDR3 is 12 residues long. CDR3 DNA: TGTGCTAGTGGAGAGACCCCCACTGAAGCTTTCTTT. Its translation is CASGETPTEAFF.

This chain connects TRBV6-2 or TRBV6-3 to TRBJ2-1; tentatively, D is TRBD2 (5 bases). Germline assignment: CDR1 MNHEY and CDR2 SVGEGT. Trimming stripped 4 bases from V and 6 bases from J, with 7 bases between. The CDR3 totals 12 residues. In DNA, the CDR3 is TGTGCCAGCAGTTTAACTAGCAATGAGCAGTTCTTC. It is translated as CASSLTSNEQFF.

This chain joins TRBV6-2 or TRBV6-3 and TRBJ2-5; D may match TRBD1 or TRBD2 (5 bases each). This CDR3 contains 12 residues. Germline assignment: CDR1 MNHEY and CDR2 SVGEGT. V gave up 7 bases and J gave up 5 bases, with 11 bases separating them. The CDR3 coding sequence is TGTGCCAGCAAATCGGGACCGGAGACCCAGTACTTC. Translating it yields CASKSGPETQYF.

The chain carries TRBV9 and TRBJ2-3; the match to TRBD2 covers 15 bases. The CDR3 extends over 21 amino acids. Germline V gene sequence: CDR1 SGDLS, CDR2 YYNGEE. Trimming at V came to 1 base and at J to 0 bases, leaving 12 bases not matched to a gene. This chain's CDR3 is CASSVPTGTSGGTTSTDTQYF. In DNA form, the CDR3 reads TGTGCCAGCAGCGTACCTACCGGGACTAGCGGGGGGACCACCAGCACAGATACGCAGTATTTT.

This clonotype was counted once. V and J are TRBV20-1 and TRBJ2-1; D possibly corresponds to TRBD2 (5 bases). The V and J ends lost 1 base and 13 bases respectively, with 11 bases between them. This CDR3 contains 11 residues. Germline CDR1 reads DFQATT; CDR2 reads SNEGSKA (reference sequence). The CDR3 DNA follows: TGCAGTGCTAGAGTCCTAGCTGGACAGTTCTTC. Its translation: CSARVLAGQFF.

V gene TRBV7-9 combines with J gene TRBJ1-1; D is unresolved. Germline V gene sequence: CDR1 SEHNR, CDR2 FQNEAQ (reference sequence). The CDR3 sequence is 15 residues long. V lost 1 base and J lost 3, with 12 bases in between. DNA of the CDR3: TGTGCCAGCAGCTTAGTGGTAGCAGAGCACACTGAAGCTTTCTTT. Translation: CASSLVVAEHTEAFF.